This passage covers 13 T cell receptor beta chains from one sample sequenced in a study of control samples from healthy donors and cancer patients. Only in-frame clones appear in the TCRdb table, and some are missing; sequencing was by immunoSEQ multiplex PCR. There are about 150,000 clones in the sample; roughly 89% occur only once, and around 4.7% lies in the top ten. The sequencing sample was made of blood. The receptors stem from a man younger than 45 in good health.

V usage is TRBV4-3 and J usage is TRBJ1-1, with a tentative D call TRBD1 (6 bases). The V end lost 1 base, the J end lost 8 bases, and 14 bases lay between the germline ends. CDR3 length: 14 residues. Germline V CDR1 and CDR2: LGHNA, YSLEER. In nucleotides, the CDR3 is TGCGCCAGCAGCCAAGGATGGGGACAAAGGGAAGCTTTCTTT. Encoded protein: CASSQGWGQREAFF.

This CDR3 is CASSYSGGANVLTF. Written as DNA, the CDR3 is TGTGCCAGCAGTTACTCAGGTGGGGCCAACGTCCTGACTTTC. The chain employs TRBV6-2 or TRBV6-3 and TRBJ2-6; D unclear. Germline assignment: CDR1 MNHEY and CDR2 SVGEGT. The CDR3 is 14 residues long. The germline V and J ends were trimmed by 0 bases and 3 bases, with 3 bases remaining between them.

The chain has TRBV11-2 and TRBJ2-2, with D possibly matching TRBD2 (5 bases). The germline V gene has CDR1 SGHAT and CDR2 FQNNGV. The V gene lost 1 base and the J gene lost 5 bases, with 8 bases spanning the gap. The CDR3 totals 14 residues. The CDR3 DNA reads TGTGCCAGCAGCTTAGGAGGCGGGACCGGGGAGCTGTTTTTT. Its translation: CASSLGGGTGELFF.

The V gene is TRBV5-8, the J gene TRBJ2-2; D uncertain. This CDR3 spans 20 amino acids. Between the trimmed V and J ends, which lost 1 base and 2 bases, there was a span of 24 bases. The germline gives CDR1 SGHTS, CDR2 YDEGEE. CDR3 loop: CASSLISGGPRTPNTGELFF. In DNA form, the CDR3 reads TGTGCCAGCAGCTTGATTTCAGGCGGCCCCAGAACCCCAAACACCGGGGAGCTGTTTTTT.

The V and J genes are TRBV19 and TRBJ1-4; 7 bases map to TRBD1. Germline CDR1 LNHDA, CDR2 SQIVND (reference sequence). Trimming at V came to 1 base and at J to 6 bases, leaving 5 bases not matched to a gene. This CDR3 has 15 residues. CDR3 loop: CASSIGDREYEKLFF. DNA for the CDR3: TGTGCCAGTAGTATAGGAGACAGGGAGTATGAAAAACTGTTTTTT.

The chain links TRBV4-1 to TRBJ1-3, with a tentative D call TRBD1 (5 bases). Trimming shortened V by 1 base and J by 8 bases, and 9 bases separated the two germline ends. Germline CDR1 and CDR2: MGHRA and YSYEKL. The CDR3 runs to 13 residues. CDR3 DNA sequence: TGCGCCAGCAGCCAAGGAGGGGAAGACACCATATATTTT. Translating it yields CASSQGGEDTIYF.

The chain couples TRBV12-2 to TRBJ1-2. TRBV12-2 is designated a pseudogene. The CDR3 runs to 15 residues. For the CDR3, the DNA is TGTGCAAGTCGCTTAGCGAAGGGCGGGAACTATGGCTACACCTTC. Encoded protein: CASRLAKGGNYGYTF.

The V gene is TRBV5-4, the J gene TRBJ2-7; D is uncertain. Germline V gene sequence: CDR1 SGHNT, CDR2 YYREEE (reference sequence). The CDR3 covers 14 residues. V was cut by 0 bases and J by 2 bases, with 9 bases left in between. This CDR3 reads CASSLGASPYEQYF. CDR3 DNA sequence: TGTGCCAGCAGCTTGGGAGCGTCCCCCTACGAGCAGTACTTC.

The V gene is TRBV30, the J gene TRBJ2-7; TRBD1 matches 12 bases. After removal of 7 bases from V and 6 bases from J, the junction contained 4 bases not matched to a gene. CDR1 and CDR2 (germline): GTSNPN, SVGIG (reference sequence). The CDR3 has 12 residues. CDR3 amino acids: CASRDRGLEQYF. CDR3 DNA: TGTGCCTCCCGGGACAGGGGGCTCGAGCAGTACTTC. The variable domain in full, with the rest retrieved from reference TRBV30 and TRBJ2-7, is SQTIHQWPATLVQPVGSPLSLECTVEGTSNPNLYWYRQAAGRGLQLLFYSVGIGQISSEVPQNLSASRPQDRQFILSSKKLLLSDSGFYLCASRDRGLEQYFGPGTRLTVT.

The V and J genes are TRBV5-1 and TRBJ2-5; D is uncertain. The V end was cut by 2 bases, the J end by 5 bases, with 10 bases between. Germline values: CDR1 SGHRS, CDR2 YFSETQ. This CDR3 comprises 13 residues. CDR3 sequence reads: CASSLAAPETQYF. The CDR3 DNA reads as TGCGCCAGCAGCTTAGCTGCGCCCGAGACCCAGTACTTC.

The chain is built from TRBV24-1 and TRBJ2-5; D might be TRBD1 (6 bases). The V gene lost 4 bases and the J gene lost 0 bases, with 17 bases spanning the gap. This CDR3 region has 17 residues. CDR1 is KGHDR, CDR2 SFDVKD, per germline. As DNA, the CDR3 is TGTGCCACCAGTGACCCTAACCGGGACAAGTACCAAGAGACCCAGTACTTC. Protein sequence: CATSDPNRDKYQETQYF.

The rearrangement joins TRBV27 to TRBJ2-1, with D possibly TRBD2 on 6 matching bases. CDR1 MNHEY and CDR2 SMNVEV come from the germline V gene (reference sequence). This CDR3 has 15 amino acids. V shed 0 bases and J shed 10 bases, with 16 bases lying between them. The CDR3 DNA reads as TGTGCCAGCAGTTTATCGGGACTCGGGGGAGGAGAGCAGTTCTTC. It encodes CASSLSGLGGGEQFF.

The V gene is TRBV4-3, the J gene TRBJ1-2; D uncertain. The CDR3 has 16 residues. The germline gives CDR1 LGHNA, CDR2 YSLEER. The V and J ends lost 4 bases and 8 bases respectively, with 23 bases between them. CDR3 nucleotides: TGCGCCAGCAGCCTTCTGGCGCGTTCCTCGGACTCGGGCTACACCTTC. Residues: CASSLLARSSDSGYTF.